Listed below are T cell receptor beta chains from one sample, sequenced in a study of shared clonotypes between healthy human individuals. Produced via immunoSEQ multiplex PCR; TCRdb's table is partial and in-frame only. This sample has more than 850,000 clones, with about 80% found just once. The sample comprised memory CD4+ T cells from PBMCs. The source of these receptors is a man aged 18-30 years in good health. Some clones in this sample may be carry-over from other donors' samples. Both conserved end residues are part of each CDR3. The D gene is left open where the match is weak. Clone size is given for some rows only: seen once, a few or many times, or a class if the clone is expanded.

abundance	v_gene	j_gene	d_gene	CDR3nt	CDR3aa
NA	TRBV5-1	TRBJ2-3	NA	TGCGCCAGCAGCTCCAGAGGGACGGGTGCTAGCACAGATACGCAGTATTTT	CASSSRGTGASTDTQYF
NA	TRBV2	TRBJ1-4	NA	TGTGCCAGCACCGATCCGGGACGAGAACTGTTTTTT	CASTDPGRELFF
NA	TRBV4-2	TRBJ2-7	TRBD1	TGTGCCAGCAGCCTCCCCGGGACAGGGGTCCACGAGCAGTACTTC	CASSLPGTGVHEQYF
NA	TRBV5-4	TRBJ1-2	TRBD1	TGTGCCAGCAGCATAGGGACAGCTAACTATGGCTACACCTTC	CASSIGTANYGYTF
few	TRBV9	TRBJ1-1	NA	TGTGCCAGCAGCGTGGACAGCTTGAACACTGAAGCTTTCTTT	CASSVDSLNTEAFF
once	TRBV28	TRBJ1-1	NA	TGTGCCAGCAGGGTCCTCGGGGACACTGAAGCTTTCTTT	CASRVLGDTEAFF
NA	TRBV5-1	TRBJ2-3	NA	TGCGCCAGCAGCTTGGTGGGGACCCACGGAACAGATACGCAGTATTTT	CASSLVGTHGTDTQYF
NA	TRBV5-4	TRBJ2-1	TRBD2	TGTGCCAGCACCCCCCAACTAGCGGGGTCCTACAATGAGCAGTTCTTC	CASTPQLAGSYNEQFF
NA	TRBV25-1	TRBJ2-5	NA	TGTGCCAGCAGTGAATATAGGAAACAAGAGACCCAGTACTTC	CASSEYRKQETQYF
NA	TRBV30	TRBJ1-2	NA	TGTGCCTGGAGCACAGGGTTGCGTGGCTACACCTTC	CAWSTGLRGYTF
NA	TRBV28	TRBJ2-7	NA	TGTGCCAGCAGTCTCACTACAGGGAATGCCTACGAGCAGTACTTC	CASSLTTGNAYEQYF
NA	TRBV4-2	TRBJ2-2	NA	TGTGCCAGCAGCCAGATCGGTAGGGGGGCGGGTAACACCGGGGAGCTGTTTTTT	CASSQIGRGAGNTGELFF
NA	TRBV4-2	TRBJ1-1	NA	TGTGCCAGCAGCCACGCCGGAACAGGGAGAAGGATGAACACTGAAGCTTTCTTT	CASSHAGTGRRMNTEAFF
NA	TRBV27	TRBJ1-5	NA	TGTGCCAGCAGTCCATTTATAACCCCCCCGGGGAAGTGGGATCAGCCCCAGCATTTT	CASSPFITPPGKWDQPQHF
NA	TRBV6-6	TRBJ2-7	NA	TGTGCCAGCAGGTTGGACTACAGCTCCTACGAGCAGTACTTC	CASRLDYSSYEQYF
NA	TRBV9	TRBJ2-2	TRBD1	TGTGCCAGCAGCGCCAGACAGGGGACGAACACCGGGGAGCTGTTTTTT	CASSARQGTNTGELFF
NA	TRBV5-4	TRBJ1-1	TRBD1	TGTGCCAGCAGCTCGACAGGGATTAACACTGAAGCTTTCTTT	CASSSTGINTEAFF
NA	TRBV5-5	TRBJ1-2	NA	TGTGCCAGCAGCTTGGATGGTATCGGGGGCTACACCTTC	CASSLDGIGGYTF
NA	TRBV9	TRBJ1-1	NA	TGTGCCAGCAGCCCGAGGGGGACAATTACGGGCACTGAAGCTTTCTTT	CASSPRGTITGTEAFF
NA	TRBV18	TRBJ2-3	NA	TGTGCCAGCTCACCGGCTACAGATACGCAGTATTTT	CASSPATDTQYF
NA	TRBV5-1	TRBJ2-5	NA	TGCGCCAGCAGCTCCGACCCCCCGAGGGCAAGGGAGACCCAGTACTTC	CASSSDPPRARETQYF
NA	TRBV2	TRBJ1-2	NA	TGTGCCAGCGGGCAGGGCTATGGCTACACCTTC	CASGQGYGYTF
NA	TRBV4-3	TRBJ2-2	TRBD2	TGCGCCAGCAGCCAGAATAGCGGGAGCGTTACCGGGGAGCTGTTTTTT	CASSQNSGSVTGELFF
NA	TRBV2	TRBJ2-1	NA	TGTGCCAGCAGTGAAGCTGGGTTAGTTTACAATGAGCAGTTCTTC	CASSEAGLVYNEQFF
NA	TRBV7-3	TRBJ2-5	TRBD2	TGTGCCAGCAGCCCAGCTGGGAGGGGCGAGACCCAGTACTTC	CASSPAGRGETQYF
NA	TRBV19	TRBJ1-1	NA	TGTGCCAGTATCTCGGAGGGGGACACTGAAGCTTTCTTT	CASISEGDTEAFF
NA	TRBV7-8	TRBJ2-7	NA	TGTGCCAGCAGCTTACCTGCGGGGTACTCCTACGAGCAGTACTTC	CASSLPAGYSYEQYF